This paragraph covers one TCR beta chain sequence. Its matching antigen is unknown. The germline V and J ends were trimmed by 2 bases and 0 bases, with 6 bases remaining between them. Germline V CDR1 and CDR2: SGHRS, YFSETQ. The CDR3 extends over 14 amino acids. This record belongs to a study of cytomegalovirus exposure and HLA in healthy donors. Despite likely unrecorded immune exposures, the donors were nominally healthy at the time of sampling. Study-wide results and limits: A classifier reportedly called cytomegalovirus status with high sensitivity and specificity.

PCR was performed using 60 Vbeta and 13 Jbeta primers. The data were produced by immunoSEQ multiplex PCR, yet TCRdb's version contains in-frame clones alone and is incomplete. The table has around 300,000 clones, about 66% seen once. The source of this sequence is a female donor in good health and CMV-seronegative. The chain carries TRBV5-1 and TRBJ2-1; no firm D call. Input material: PBMCs. Here the CDR3 reads CASSFEDSYNEQFF. The CDR3, as DNA: TGCGCCAGCAGCTTCGAGGACTCCTACAATGAGCAGTTCTTC. The variable domain in full, completed from reference TRBV5-1 and TRBJ2-1, reads KAGVTQTPRYLIKTRGQQVTLSCSPISGHRSVSWYQQTPGQGLQFLFEYFSETQRNKGNFPGRFSGRQFSNSRSEMNVSTLELGDSALYLCASSFEDSYNEQFFGPGTRLTVL.